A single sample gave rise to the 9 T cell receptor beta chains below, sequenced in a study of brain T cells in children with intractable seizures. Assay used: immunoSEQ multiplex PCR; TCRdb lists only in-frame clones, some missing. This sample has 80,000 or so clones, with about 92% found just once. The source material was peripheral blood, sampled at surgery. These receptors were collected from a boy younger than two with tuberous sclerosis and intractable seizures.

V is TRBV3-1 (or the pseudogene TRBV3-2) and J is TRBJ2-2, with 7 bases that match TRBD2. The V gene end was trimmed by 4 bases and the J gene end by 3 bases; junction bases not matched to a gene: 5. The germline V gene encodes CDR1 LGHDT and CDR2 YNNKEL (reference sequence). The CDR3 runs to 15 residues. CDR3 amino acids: CASSRRGYYTGELFF. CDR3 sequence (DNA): TGTGCCAGCAGCCGGCGGGGGTACTACACCGGGGAGCTGTTTTTT.

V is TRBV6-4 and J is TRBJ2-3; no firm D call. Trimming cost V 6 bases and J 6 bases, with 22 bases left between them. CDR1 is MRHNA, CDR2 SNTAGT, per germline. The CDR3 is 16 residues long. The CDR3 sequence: CASSLESGSGVDTQYF. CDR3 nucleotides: TGTGCCAGCAGCCTGGAGTCGGGCTCTGGGGTGGATACGCAGTATTTT.

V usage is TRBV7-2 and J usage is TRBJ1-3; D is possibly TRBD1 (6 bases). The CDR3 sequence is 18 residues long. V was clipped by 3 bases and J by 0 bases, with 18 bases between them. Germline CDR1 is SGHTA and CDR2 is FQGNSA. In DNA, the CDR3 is TGTGCCAGCAGCTTCAGGCCACTTACAGGGTACTCTGGAAACACCATATATTTT. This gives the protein CASSFRPLTGYSGNTIYF.

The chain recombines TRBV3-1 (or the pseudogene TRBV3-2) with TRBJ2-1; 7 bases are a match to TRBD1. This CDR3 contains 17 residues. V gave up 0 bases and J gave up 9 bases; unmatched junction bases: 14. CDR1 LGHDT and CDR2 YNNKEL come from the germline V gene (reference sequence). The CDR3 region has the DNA TGTGCCAGCAGCCAAGAGGAAGGACAGGCCATTGAAGGTGAGCAGTTCTTC. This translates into CASSQEEGQAIEGEQFF.

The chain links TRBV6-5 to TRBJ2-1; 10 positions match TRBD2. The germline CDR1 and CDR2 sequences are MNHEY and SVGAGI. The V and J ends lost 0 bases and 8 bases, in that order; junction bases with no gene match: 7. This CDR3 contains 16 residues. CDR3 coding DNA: TGTGCCAGCAGTTACTCGGGGCTAGCGGGAGTCTATGAGCAGTTCTTC. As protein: CASSYSGLAGVYEQFF.

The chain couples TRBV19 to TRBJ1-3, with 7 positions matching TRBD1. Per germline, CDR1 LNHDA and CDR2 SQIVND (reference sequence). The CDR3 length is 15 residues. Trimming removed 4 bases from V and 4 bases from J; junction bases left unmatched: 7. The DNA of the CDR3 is TGTGCCAGTAGTACAGGACAGGTTTGGGGAAACACCATATATTTT. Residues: CASSTGQVWGNTIYF.

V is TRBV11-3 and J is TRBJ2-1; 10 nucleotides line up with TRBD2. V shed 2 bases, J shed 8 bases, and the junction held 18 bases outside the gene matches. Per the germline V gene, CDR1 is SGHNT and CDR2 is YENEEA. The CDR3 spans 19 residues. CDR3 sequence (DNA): TGTGCCAGCAGCTTAATCGGAGCGGGAGGGATCTCCCAATTTGATGAGCAGTTCTTC. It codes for CASSLIGAGGISQFDEQFF.

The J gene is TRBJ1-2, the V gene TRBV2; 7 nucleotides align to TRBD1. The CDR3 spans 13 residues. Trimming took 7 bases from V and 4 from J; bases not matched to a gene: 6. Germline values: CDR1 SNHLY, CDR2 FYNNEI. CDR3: CASNEQGSYGYTF. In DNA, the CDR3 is TGTGCCAGCAACGAACAGGGGAGCTATGGCTACACCTTC.

The CDR3 bases are TGTGCCAGTAAGTCTCAGGGGGGGCAAGATCCCCAGCATTTT. Its protein is CASKSQGGQDPQHF. The V call is TRBV19, the J call TRBJ1-5; 7 nucleotides line up with TRBD1. V shed 7 bases and J 10 bases; nucleotides not matched to a gene: 13. CDR3 length: 14 amino acids. CDR1 is LNHDA, CDR2 SQIVND, per germline (reference sequence).